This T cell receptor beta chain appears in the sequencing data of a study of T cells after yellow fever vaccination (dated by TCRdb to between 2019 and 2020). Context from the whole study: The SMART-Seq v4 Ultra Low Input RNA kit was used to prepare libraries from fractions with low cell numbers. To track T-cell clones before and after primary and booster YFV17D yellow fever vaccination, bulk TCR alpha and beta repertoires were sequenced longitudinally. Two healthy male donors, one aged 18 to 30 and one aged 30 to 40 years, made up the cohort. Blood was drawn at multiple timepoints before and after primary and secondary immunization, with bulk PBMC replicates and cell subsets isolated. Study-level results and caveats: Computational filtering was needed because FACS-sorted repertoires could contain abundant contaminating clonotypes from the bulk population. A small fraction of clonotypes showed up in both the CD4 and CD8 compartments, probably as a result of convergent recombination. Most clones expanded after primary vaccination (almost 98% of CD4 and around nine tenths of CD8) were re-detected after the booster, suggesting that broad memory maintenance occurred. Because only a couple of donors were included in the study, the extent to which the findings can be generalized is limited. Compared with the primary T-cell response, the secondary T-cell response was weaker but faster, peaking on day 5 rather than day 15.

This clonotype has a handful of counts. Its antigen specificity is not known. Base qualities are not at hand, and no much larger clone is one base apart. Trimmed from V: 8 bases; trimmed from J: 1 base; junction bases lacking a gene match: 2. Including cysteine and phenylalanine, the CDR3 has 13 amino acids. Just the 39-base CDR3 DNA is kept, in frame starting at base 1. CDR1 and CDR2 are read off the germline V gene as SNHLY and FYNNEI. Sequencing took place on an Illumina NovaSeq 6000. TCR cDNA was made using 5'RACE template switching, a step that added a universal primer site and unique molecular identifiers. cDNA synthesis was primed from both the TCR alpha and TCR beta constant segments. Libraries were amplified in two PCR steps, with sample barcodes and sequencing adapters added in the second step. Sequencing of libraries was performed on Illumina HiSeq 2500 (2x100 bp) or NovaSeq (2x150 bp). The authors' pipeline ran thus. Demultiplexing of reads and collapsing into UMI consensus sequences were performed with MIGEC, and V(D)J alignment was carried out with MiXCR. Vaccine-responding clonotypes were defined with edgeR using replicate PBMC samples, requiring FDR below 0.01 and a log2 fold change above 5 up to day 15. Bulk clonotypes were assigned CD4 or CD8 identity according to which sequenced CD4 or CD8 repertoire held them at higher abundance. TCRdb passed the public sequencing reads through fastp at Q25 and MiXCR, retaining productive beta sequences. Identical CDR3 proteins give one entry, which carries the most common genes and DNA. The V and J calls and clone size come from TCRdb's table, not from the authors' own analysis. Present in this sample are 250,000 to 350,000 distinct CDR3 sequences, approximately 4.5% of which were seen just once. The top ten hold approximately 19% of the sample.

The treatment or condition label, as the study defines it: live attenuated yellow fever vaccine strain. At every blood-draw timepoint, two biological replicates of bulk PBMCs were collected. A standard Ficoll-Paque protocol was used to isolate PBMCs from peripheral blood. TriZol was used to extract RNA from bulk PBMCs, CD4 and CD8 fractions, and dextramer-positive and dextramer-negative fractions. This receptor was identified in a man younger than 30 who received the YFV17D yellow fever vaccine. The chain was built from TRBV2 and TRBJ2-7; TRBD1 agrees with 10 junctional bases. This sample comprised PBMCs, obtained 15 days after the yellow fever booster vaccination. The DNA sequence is TGTGCCAGCTGGACAGGGGGATCCTACGAGCAGTACTTC. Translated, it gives CASWTGGSYEQYF.